This T cell receptor beta chain is drawn from a study of cytomegalovirus exposure and HLA in healthy donors. Study-wide findings and caveats: A later analysis linked a missense DCLRE1C variant to TCR beta V- and J-gene trimming.

Primers included in the PCR were 60 Vbeta and 13 Jbeta primers. Authors' data handling: Per a later analysis, the number of unique TCR beta chains was about 80 million, of which about 10 million were shared. The repertoire was sequenced with immunoSEQ multiplex PCR; TCRdb's copy has only in-frame clones and lacks some. V, J and clone size were drawn from that table, and D and trimming were deduced from the DNA. The repertoire has 150,000 to 200,000 clones, approximately 70% of them found once; the top ten carry around 1.9%. Per the germline V gene, CDR1 is SGHNT and CDR2 is YYREEE (reference sequence). The CDR3 is made up of 16 amino acids. Trimming left V 4 bases short and J 4 bases short, with 19 bases between. As for this clone: Its antigen is currently unknown.

This TCR was sampled from a woman aged 25 to 45 in good health and CMV-seronegative. The chain couples TRBV5-4 to TRBJ2-3, with D perhaps matching TRBD2 (7 bases). What was sequenced was PBMCs. Written as DNA, the CDR3 is TGTGCCAGCAGCCAGAGCGGGGAAGGGGGTGCAGATACGCAGTATTTT. Residues: CASSQSGEGGADTQYF. Combining the CDR3 with reference TRBV5-4 and TRBJ2-3 gives the whole variable domain ETGVTQSPTHLIKTRGQQVTLRCSSQSGHNTVSWYQQALGQGPQFIFQYYREEENGRGNFPPRFSGLQFPNYSSELNVNALELDDSALYLCASSQSGEGGADTQYFGPGTRLTVL.